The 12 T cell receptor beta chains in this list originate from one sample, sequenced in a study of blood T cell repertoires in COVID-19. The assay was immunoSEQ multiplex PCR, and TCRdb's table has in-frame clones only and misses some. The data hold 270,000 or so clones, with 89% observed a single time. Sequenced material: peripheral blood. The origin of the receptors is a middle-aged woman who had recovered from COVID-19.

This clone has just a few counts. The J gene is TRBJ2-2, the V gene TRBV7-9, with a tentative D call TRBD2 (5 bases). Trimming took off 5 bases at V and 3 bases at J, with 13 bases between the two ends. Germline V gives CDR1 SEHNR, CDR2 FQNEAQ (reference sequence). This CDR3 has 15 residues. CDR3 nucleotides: TGTGCCAGCAGCACCATTACTAGAGACACCGGGGAGCTGTTTTTT. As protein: CASSTITRDTGELFF.

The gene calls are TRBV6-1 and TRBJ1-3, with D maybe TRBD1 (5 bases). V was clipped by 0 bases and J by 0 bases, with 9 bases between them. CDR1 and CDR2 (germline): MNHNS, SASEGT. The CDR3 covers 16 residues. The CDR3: CASSEAIQGSGNTIYF. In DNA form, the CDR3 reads TGTGCCAGCAGTGAAGCGATCCAGGGCTCTGGAAACACCATATATTTT.

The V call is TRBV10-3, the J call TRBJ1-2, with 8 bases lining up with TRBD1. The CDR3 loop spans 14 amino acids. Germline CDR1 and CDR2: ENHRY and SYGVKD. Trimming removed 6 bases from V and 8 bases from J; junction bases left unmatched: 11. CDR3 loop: CAIRTGQVLGGYTF. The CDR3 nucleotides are TGTGCCATCAGGACGGGACAGGTGTTAGGGGGCTACACCTTC.

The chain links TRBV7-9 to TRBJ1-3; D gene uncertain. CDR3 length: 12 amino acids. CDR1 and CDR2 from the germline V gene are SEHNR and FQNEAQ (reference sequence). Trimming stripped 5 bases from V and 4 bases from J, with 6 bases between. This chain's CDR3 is CASSLNGNTIYF. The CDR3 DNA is TGTGCCAGCAGCCTAAACGGAAACACCATATATTTT.

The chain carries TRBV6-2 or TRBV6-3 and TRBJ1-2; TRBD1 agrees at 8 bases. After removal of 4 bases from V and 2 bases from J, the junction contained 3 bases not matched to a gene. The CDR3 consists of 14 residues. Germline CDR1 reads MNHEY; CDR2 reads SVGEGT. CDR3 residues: CASSWTGTNYGYTF. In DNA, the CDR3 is TGTGCCAGCAGTTGGACAGGGACGAACTATGGCTACACCTTC.

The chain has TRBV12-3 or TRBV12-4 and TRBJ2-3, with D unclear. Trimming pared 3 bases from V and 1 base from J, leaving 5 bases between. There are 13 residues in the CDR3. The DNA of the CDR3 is TGTGCCAGCAGTTTTCTAGGCACAGATACGCAGTATTTT. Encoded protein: CASSFLGTDTQYF.

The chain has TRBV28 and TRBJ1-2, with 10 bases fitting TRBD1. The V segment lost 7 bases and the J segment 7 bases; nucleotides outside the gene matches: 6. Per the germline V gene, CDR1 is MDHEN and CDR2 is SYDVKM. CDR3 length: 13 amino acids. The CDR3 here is CASTSGQGGGYTF. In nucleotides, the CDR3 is TGTGCCAGCACCTCCGGACAGGGGGGTGGCTACACCTTC.

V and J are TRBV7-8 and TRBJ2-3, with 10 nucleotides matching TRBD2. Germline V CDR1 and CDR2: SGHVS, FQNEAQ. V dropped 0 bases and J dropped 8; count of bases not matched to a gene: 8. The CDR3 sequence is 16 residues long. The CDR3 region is CASSLARVAGGGTQYF. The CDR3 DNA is TGTGCCAGCAGCTTAGCGAGGGTAGCGGGAGGAGGTACGCAGTATTTT.

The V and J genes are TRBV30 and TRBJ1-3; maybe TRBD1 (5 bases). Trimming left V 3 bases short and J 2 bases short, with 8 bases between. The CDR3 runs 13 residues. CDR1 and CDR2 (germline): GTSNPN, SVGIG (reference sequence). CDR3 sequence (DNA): TGTGCCTGGAGGGACACTCCTGGAAACACCATATATTTT. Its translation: CAWRDTPGNTIYF.

In DNA form, the CDR3 reads TGCGCCAGCAGCCAGGGACTCTCTAGCACAGATACGCAGTATTTT. It codes for CASSQGLSSTDTQYF. The V and J genes are TRBV4-1 and TRBJ2-3; maybe TRBD2 (6 bases). Germline CDR1 is MGHRA and CDR2 is YSYEKL. Trimming pared 3 bases from V and 0 bases from J, leaving 10 bases between. The CDR3 runs to 15 residues.

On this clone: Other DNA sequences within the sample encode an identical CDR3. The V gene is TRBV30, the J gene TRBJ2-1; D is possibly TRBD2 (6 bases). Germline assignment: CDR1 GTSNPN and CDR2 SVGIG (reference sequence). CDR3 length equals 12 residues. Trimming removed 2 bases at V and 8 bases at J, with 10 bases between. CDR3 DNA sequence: TGTGCCTGGAGTCCCGGGGGTCATGAGCAGTTCTTC. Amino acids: CAWSPGGHEQFF.

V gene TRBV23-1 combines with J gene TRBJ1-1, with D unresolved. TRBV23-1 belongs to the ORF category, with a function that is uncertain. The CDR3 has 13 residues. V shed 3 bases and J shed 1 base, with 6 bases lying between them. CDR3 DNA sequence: TGCGCCAGCAGTCATTACGGGAACACTGAAGCTTTCTTT. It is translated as CASSHYGNTEAFF.